This record concerns one T cell receptor (beta chain) sequence. Its antigen is as yet unknown. The CDR3 extends over 16 amino acids. This entry is derived from a study of monozygotic twins with inflammatory bowel disease. Study observations and caveats: TCRbeta inverse Simpson diversity was decreased in IBD patients versus healthy co-twins. Especially with disease activity, IBD patients shared fewer clonotypes with others than healthy twins did.

UMIs incorporating a 6-nucleotide sample barcode were appended by means of template switching. With the 5' RACE reads reprocessed, TCRdb shows one record per CDR3 protein and no DNA. The table counts 420,000 or so distinct CDR3 sequences; 2% to 3% lies in the top ten. This chain joins TRBV12-2 and TRBJ1-4. TRBV12-2 is a pseudogene segment. Material: blood. The origin of this receptor is a human donor with ulcerative colitis or Crohn's disease, or a healthy co-twin of an affected twin (not recorded which). The CDR3 loop is CASRLDPGGTKEKLFF.